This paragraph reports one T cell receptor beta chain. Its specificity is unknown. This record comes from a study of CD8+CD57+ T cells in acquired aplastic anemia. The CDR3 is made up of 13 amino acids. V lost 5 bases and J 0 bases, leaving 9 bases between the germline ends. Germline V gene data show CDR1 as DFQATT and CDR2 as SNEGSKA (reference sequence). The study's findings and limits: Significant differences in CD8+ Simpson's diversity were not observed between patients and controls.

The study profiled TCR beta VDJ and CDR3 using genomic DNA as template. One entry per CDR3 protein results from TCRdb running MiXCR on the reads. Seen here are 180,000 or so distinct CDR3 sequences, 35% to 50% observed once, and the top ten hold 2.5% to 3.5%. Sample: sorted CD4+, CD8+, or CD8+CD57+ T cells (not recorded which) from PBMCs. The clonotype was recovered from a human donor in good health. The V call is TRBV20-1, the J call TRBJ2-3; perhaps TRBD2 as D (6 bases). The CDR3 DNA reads TGCAGTGCTCGGCGGGAAAGCACAGATACGCAGTATTTT. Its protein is CSARRESTDTQYF.